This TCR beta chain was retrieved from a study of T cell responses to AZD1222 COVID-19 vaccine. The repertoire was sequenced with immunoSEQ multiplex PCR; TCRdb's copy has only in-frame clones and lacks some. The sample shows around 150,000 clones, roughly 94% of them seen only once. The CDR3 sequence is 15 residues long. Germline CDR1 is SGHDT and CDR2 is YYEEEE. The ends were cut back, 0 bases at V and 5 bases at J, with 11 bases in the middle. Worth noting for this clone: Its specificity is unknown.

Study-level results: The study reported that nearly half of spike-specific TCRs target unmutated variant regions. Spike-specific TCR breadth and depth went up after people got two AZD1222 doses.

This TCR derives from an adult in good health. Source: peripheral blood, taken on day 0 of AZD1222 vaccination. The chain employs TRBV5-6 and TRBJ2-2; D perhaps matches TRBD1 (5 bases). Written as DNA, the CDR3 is TGTGCCAGCAGCTTGGTCGACAGAGATACCGGGGAGCTGTTTTTT. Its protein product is CASSLVDRDTGELFF.